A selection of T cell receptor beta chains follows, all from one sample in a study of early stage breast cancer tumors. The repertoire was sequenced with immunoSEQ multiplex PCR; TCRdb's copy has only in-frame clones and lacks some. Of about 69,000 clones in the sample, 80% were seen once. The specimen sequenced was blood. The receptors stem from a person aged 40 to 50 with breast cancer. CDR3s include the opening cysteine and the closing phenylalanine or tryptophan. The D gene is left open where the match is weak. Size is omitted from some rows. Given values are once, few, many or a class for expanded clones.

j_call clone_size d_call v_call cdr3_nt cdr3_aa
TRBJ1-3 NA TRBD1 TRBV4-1 TGCGCCAGCAGCCAACAACAGGGGGAGAACACCATATATTTT CASSQQQGENTIYF
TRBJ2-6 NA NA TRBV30 TGTGCCTGGTCCCCCTTCTCTGGGGCCAACGTCCTGACTTTC CAWSPFSGANVLTF
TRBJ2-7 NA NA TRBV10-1 TGCGCCAGCAGTGAGTATAGGCTGGGGTCGGAGCAGTACTTC CASSEYRLGSEQYF
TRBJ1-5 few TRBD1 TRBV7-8 TGTGCCAGCAGCTTTAACAGGGGAGTATATCAGCCCCAGCATTTT CASSFNRGVYQPQHF
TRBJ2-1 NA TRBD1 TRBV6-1 TGTGCCAGCAGTTCGAACCTGGGACAGGTCTATGAGCAGTTCTTC CASSSNLGQVYEQFF
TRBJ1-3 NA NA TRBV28 TGTGCCAGCAGTTTGCAGGGCGTGAGATCTGGAAACACCATATATTTT CASSLQGVRSGNTIYF
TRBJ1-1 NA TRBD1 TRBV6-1 TGTGCCAGCAGTGGGACACCGGGACAGGGGACTGAAGCTTTCTTT CASSGTPGQGTEAFF
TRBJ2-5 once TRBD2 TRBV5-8 TGTGCCAGCAGCAAAGGACTAGCGGGAGTTAAAGAGACCCAGTACTTC CASSKGLAGVKETQYF
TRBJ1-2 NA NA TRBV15 TGTGCCACCAGCAGAGGTGGGGGAAACTATGGCTACACCTTC CATSRGGGNYGYTF
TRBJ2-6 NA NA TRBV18 TGTGCCAGCTCACTAGAGGGGGGCTCTGGGGCCAACGTCCTGACTTTC CASSLEGGSGANVLTF
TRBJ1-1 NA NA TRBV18 TGTGCCAGCTCACCACTCCGGCAGAAAACTGAAGCTTTCTTT CASSPLRQKTEAFF
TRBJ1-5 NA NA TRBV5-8 TGTGCCAGCAGCTTGACATTTTATCAGCCCCAGCATTTT CASSLTFYQPQHF
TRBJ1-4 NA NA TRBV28 TGTGCCAGCAGTTTGACACCAACTAATGAAAAACTGTTTTTT CASSLTPTNEKLFF
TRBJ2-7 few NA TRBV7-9 TGTGCCAGCAGCCGGACTACCGCCTCCTACGAGCAGTACTTC CASSRTTASYEQYF
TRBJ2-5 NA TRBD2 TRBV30 TGTGCCTGGAGCACGGGGGCTAGCGGGAGGCCAAGGGAGACCCAGTACTTC CAWSTGASGRPRETQYF
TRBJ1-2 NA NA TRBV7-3 TGTGCCAGCAGCTCGACGGACGGGTCAGGTGGCTACACCTTC CASSSTDGSGGYTF
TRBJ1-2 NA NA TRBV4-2 TGTGCCAGCAGCCAAGATAGTACAGAGGGTGGCTACACCTTC CASSQDSTEGGYTF